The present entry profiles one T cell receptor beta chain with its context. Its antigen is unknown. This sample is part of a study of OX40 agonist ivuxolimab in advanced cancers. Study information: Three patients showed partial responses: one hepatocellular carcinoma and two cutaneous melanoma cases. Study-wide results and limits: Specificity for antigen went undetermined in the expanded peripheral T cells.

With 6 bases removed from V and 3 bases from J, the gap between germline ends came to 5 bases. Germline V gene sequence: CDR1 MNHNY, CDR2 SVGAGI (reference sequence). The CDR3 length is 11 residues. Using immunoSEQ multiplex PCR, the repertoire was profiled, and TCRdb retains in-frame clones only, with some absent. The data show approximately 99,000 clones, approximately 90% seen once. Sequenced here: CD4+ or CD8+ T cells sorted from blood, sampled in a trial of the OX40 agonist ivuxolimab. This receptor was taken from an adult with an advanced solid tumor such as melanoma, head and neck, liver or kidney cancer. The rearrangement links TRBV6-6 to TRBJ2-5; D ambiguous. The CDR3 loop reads CASSAEETQYF. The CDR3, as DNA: TGTGCCAGCAGCGCGGAAGAGACCCAGTACTTC.